The T cell receptor (beta chain) under discussion was sequenced for a study of CD8 T cells in Susac syndrome. The CDR3 contains 13 residues. The germline V and J ends were trimmed by 6 bases and 1 base, with 9 bases remaining between them. Germline assignment: CDR1 MNHNS and CDR2 SASEGT. Random hexamers primed reverse transcription of about 0.5 to 1 ug RNA. Multiplex PCR with immunoSEQ amplified the TCR beta CDR3 across 54 Vbeta and 13 Jbeta. TCRdb independently ran MiXCR on the immunoSEQ multiplex PCR reads; one entry per CDR3 protein. The profile shows roughly 130,000 distinct CDR3 sequences, 90% to 95% of them singletons. In blood CD8+ and CD4+ T cells, TCR beta underwent sequencing. TEMRA cells underwent FACS enrichment and CD8+ and CD4+ T cells underwent negative isolation. This clonotype was detected only a few times.

The receptor was isolated from a human donor with multiple sclerosis. Sequenced material: CD4+ T cells from PBMCs. The chain employs TRBV6-1 and TRBJ1-1, with D uncertain. The CDR3 spells CASSSTGNTEAFF. The CDR3 DNA sequence: TGTGCCAGCAGCTCCACCGGGAACACTGAAGCTTTCTTT.